This entry lists 20 T cell receptor beta chains sequenced from one sample in a study of T cell responses to AZD1222 COVID-19 vaccine. Only in-frame clones appear in the TCRdb table, and some are missing; sequencing was by immunoSEQ multiplex PCR. The data hold roughly 190,000 clones, with 91% observed a single time. The starting material was peripheral blood, obtained 28 days after the second AZD1222 dose. The source of these receptors is an adult who received the AZD1222 COVID-19 vaccine.

This chain joins TRBV7-9 and TRBJ2-1; 12 nucleotides line up with TRBD2. CDR1 and CDR2 from the germline V gene are SEHNR and FQNEAQ (reference sequence). Unmatched junction bases numbered 6, after V lost 5 bases and J lost 10 bases. The CDR3 is 14 residues long. The DNA for the CDR3 is TGTGCCAGCAGCCGGACTAGCGGGAAAGGCGAGCAGTTCTTC. This gives the protein CASSRTSGKGEQFF.

V usage is TRBV18 and J usage is TRBJ1-1, with D possibly TRBD1 on 6 matching bases. The CDR3 runs 16 residues. V lost 3 bases to trimming and J lost 0 bases, with 14 bases between them. The germline gives CDR1 KGHSH, CDR2 LQKENI. CDR3 residues: CASSPSTGNMNTEAFF. The CDR3 DNA is TGTGCCAGCTCACCGTCGACAGGTAACATGAACACTGAAGCTTTCTTT.

The chain employs TRBV6-5 and TRBJ1-5, with 7 bases lining up with TRBD1. This CDR3 has 14 residues. CDR1 and CDR2 (germline): MNHEY, SVGAGI. The ends lost 6 bases at V and 4 bases at J; junction bases unmatched: 6. CDR3 DNA: TGTGCCAGCAGCCAAACAGGGGATAATCAGCCCCAGCATTTT. Residues: CASSQTGDNQPQHF.

This clone was detected only once. The same CDR3 also results from other DNA sequences found in this sample. The chain couples TRBV28 to TRBJ1-2; 10 bases are shared with TRBD1. V dropped 2 bases and J dropped 2; count of bases not matched to a gene: 2. The germline V gene has CDR1 MDHEN and CDR2 SYDVKM. CDR3 size: 15 residues. CDR3 sequence: CASSLPGQGNYGYTF. CDR3 DNA: TGTGCCAGCAGTTTACCGGGACAGGGGAACTATGGCTACACCTTC.

This clone was seen a single time. V is TRBV7-3 and J is TRBJ2-7; 9 bases match TRBD2. This CDR3 region has 15 residues. V was clipped by 0 bases and J by 6 bases; unmatched bases: 6. CDR1 is SGHTA and CDR2 is FQGTGA in the germline V gene. CDR3 nucleotides: TGTGCCAGCAGCTTAACTGGGCTAGCGGGGCGCGAGCAGTACTTC. This codes for CASSLTGLAGREQYF.

This sequence joins TRBV5-5 and TRBJ1-1; D is unclear. Trimming stripped 0 bases from V and 1 base from J, with 10 bases between. The CDR3 loop spans 15 amino acids. CDR1 SGHKS and CDR2 YYEKEE come from the germline V gene (reference sequence). CDR3 loop: CASSLGSTGNTEAFF. CDR3 nucleotide sequence: TGTGCCAGCAGCTTGGGGTCCACTGGGAACACTGAAGCTTTCTTT.

The DNA of the CDR3 is TGCAGCTCGTCGGGACTAGTCAAGACAGATACGCAGTATTTT. Translation gives CSSSGLVKTDTQYF. V and J are TRBV29-1 and TRBJ2-3; 8 bases align to TRBD2. The CDR3 is 14 amino acids. CDR1 SQVTM and CDR2 ANQGSEA come from the germline V gene. With 8 bases clipped from V and 3 bases from J, the junction kept 10 bases outside the gene matches.

The chain recombines TRBV4-2 with TRBJ1-2; the D is unclear. The CDR3 length is 15 residues. Germline CDR1 and CDR2: LGHNA and YNFKEQ. Trimming left V 0 bases short and J 0 bases short, with 8 bases between. The CDR3 region is CASSQEAGANYGYTF. CDR3 in DNA: TGTGCCAGCAGCCAAGAAGCCGGCGCTAACTATGGCTACACCTTC.

The chain carries TRBV14 and TRBJ1-6; D may be TRBD1 (5 bases). There are 12 residues in the CDR3. The V gene lost 4 bases and the J gene lost 11 bases, with 9 bases spanning the gap. The germline CDR1 and CDR2 sequences are SGHDN and FVKESK. The CDR3 bases are TGTGCCAGCAGCCTCAGGGTTCCACCCCTCCACTTT. Protein sequence: CASSLRVPPLHF.

The chain joins TRBV28 to TRBJ2-1, with TRBD1 matching 11 bases. This CDR3 spans 16 amino acids. V dropped 9 bases and J dropped 0; count of bases not matched to a gene: 7. Germline assignment: CDR1 MDHEN and CDR2 SYDVKM. The CDR3 coding sequence is TGTGCCAGATGGACAGGGGGCGCTGACTCCTACAATGAGCAGTTCTTC. Encoded protein: CARWTGGADSYNEQFF.

The chain is built from TRBV10-1 and TRBJ1-1, with D perhaps matching TRBD1 (5 bases). In germline, CDR1 is WNHNN, CDR2 SYGVQD (reference sequence). Trimming pared 6 bases from V and 8 bases from J, leaving 13 bases between. The CDR3 has 12 residues. This CDR3 is CASSGDSLEAFF. Written as DNA, the CDR3 is TGCGCCAGCAGCGGTGACAGCCTAGAAGCTTTCTTT.

The rearrangement links TRBV11-2 to TRBJ2-1; D is unclear. This CDR3 has 12 residues. The V gene lost 3 bases and the J gene lost 9 bases, with 9 bases spanning the gap. The germline gives CDR1 SGHAT, CDR2 FQNNGV. CDR3 nucleotide sequence: TGTGCCAGCAGCTTTTCTAGGACTGAGCAGTTCTTC. Its protein product is CASSFSRTEQFF.

The rearrangement links TRBV6-6 to TRBJ1-1, with a tentative D call TRBD1 (5 bases). Germline CDR1 is MNHNY and CDR2 is SVGAGI (reference sequence). V was shortened by 7 bases and J by 1 base, with 13 bases between the two germline ends. The CDR3 totals 14 residues. The CDR3 coding sequence is TGTGCCAGCATCCCCGGGACGGCGAACACTGAAGCTTTCTTT. Encoded protein: CASIPGTANTEAFF.

The chain recombines TRBV28 with TRBJ1-2; D unclear. Germline V gene sequence: CDR1 MDHEN, CDR2 SYDVKM. Trimming removed 11 bases from V and 5 bases from J, with 15 bases in between. The CDR3 runs 12 residues. CDR3 loop: CAATLGGYGYTF. The CDR3 region has the DNA TGTGCCGCGACTCTTGGAGGGTATGGCTACACCTTC.

The chain carries TRBV5-8 and TRBJ2-7; possibly TRBD2 for D (6 bases). The CDR3 covers 15 residues. Trimming removed 1 base from V and 4 bases from J, with 15 bases in between. CDR1 and CDR2 (germline): SGHTS, YDEGEE. The CDR3 DNA reads TGTGCCAGCAGCTTGACGGGAGCACTAAGATACGAGCAGTACTTC. It codes for CASSLTGALRYEQYF.

This sequence joins TRBV7-2 and TRBJ2-2; the D call may be TRBD1 or TRBD2 (5 bases each). CDR1 SGHTA and CDR2 FQGNSA come from the germline V gene. The CDR3 contains 17 residues. With 5 bases removed from V and 4 bases from J, the gap between germline ends came to 20 bases. The CDR3 coding sequence is TGTGCCAGCAGCCGCCGGGGCGGACGGCCCAGCACCGGGGAGCTGTTTTTT. It specifies CASSRRGGRPSTGELFF. The entire variable domain, with the rest obtained from reference TRBV7-2 and TRBJ2-2, is as follows: GAGVSQSPSNKVTEKGKDVELRCDPISGHTALYWYRQSLGQGLEFLIYFQGNSAPDKSGLPSDRFSAERTGGSVSTLTIQRTQQEDSAVYLCASSRRGGRPSTGELFFGEGSRLTVL.

The chain couples TRBV7-9 to TRBJ2-1, with 10 bases identical to TRBD2. The CDR3 has 16 residues. The V and J ends lost 5 bases and 8 bases, in that order; junction bases with no gene match: 12. CDR1 and CDR2 from the germline V gene are SEHNR and FQNEAQ (reference sequence). In DNA form, the CDR3 reads TGTGCCAGCAGCCCCGGGGGAGCGGGAGGGCTTTATGAGCAGTTCTTC. Protein product: CASSPGGAGGLYEQFF.

The chain links TRBV19 to TRBJ1-5, with D maybe TRBD1 (6 bases). Germline V gene lookup returns CDR1 LNHDA and CDR2 SQIVND (reference sequence). Trimming cost V 2 bases and J 5 bases, with 10 bases left between them. The CDR3 contains 14 residues. The CDR3 protein is CASSIQGKYQPQHF. As DNA, the CDR3 is TGTGCCAGTAGTATACAGGGGAAATATCAGCCCCAGCATTTT.

The chain employs TRBV5-1 and TRBJ2-7, with 8 bases lining up with TRBD1. The V gene's germline CDR1 is SGHRS and CDR2 YFSETQ. Unmatched junction bases numbered 14, after V lost 4 bases and J lost 2 bases. The CDR3 is 17 residues long. The CDR3: CASSQTTGTGYTYEQYF. As DNA, the CDR3 is TGCGCCAGCAGCCAAACCACCGGGACAGGTTACACCTACGAGCAGTACTTC.

The chain has TRBV2 and TRBJ1-5; 10 bases line up with TRBD1. The CDR3 runs 14 residues. V lost 6 bases to trimming and J lost 4 bases; unmatched junction nucleotides: 3. Germline CDR1 reads SNHLY; CDR2 reads FYNNEI. CDR3 in amino acids: CASSGTGENQPQHF. The CDR3 bases are TGTGCCAGCAGCGGGACAGGGGAAAATCAGCCCCAGCATTTT.